The 4 T cell receptor beta chains below all came from one sample that was sequenced in a study of vaccination effects on CD4 cells after COVID-19. Sequencing in the ViraFEST assay came after antigen-specific CD4+ T cells had been expanded with viral peptide pools, which were used to stimulate PBMC. The authors isolated CD4+ T cells after about 10 days of culture. It was two doses of either the BNT162b2 or mRNA-1273 vaccine that participants received. Using immunoSEQ multiplex PCR, the repertoire was profiled, and TCRdb retains in-frame clones only, with some absent. The repertoire holds over 50,000 clones, with 73% as singletons. No antigen has been assigned to these receptors. Source: CD4+ T cells from PBMCs cultured with HCoV-229E spike peptides, taken after COVID-19 vaccination. The receptors were gathered from a human donor who received a COVID-19 vaccine.

This clone was found a few times. The chain links TRBV4-2 to TRBJ1-5, with D unresolved. The CDR3 runs 14 residues. The V end lost 0 bases, the J end lost 6 bases, and 9 bases lay between the germline ends. The germline V gene encodes CDR1 LGHNA and CDR2 YNFKEQ. CDR3 nucleotide sequence: TGTGCCAGCAGCCAAGACACTTCTGGTCAGCCCCAGCATTTT. Protein product: CASSQDTSGQPQHF.

The J gene is TRBJ2-7, the V gene TRBV6-5; TRBD1 might be the D (6 bases). The CDR3 sequence is 14 residues long. Trimming removed 3 bases at V and 5 bases at J, with 14 bases between. The germline CDR1 and CDR2 sequences are MNHEY and SVGAGI. This CDR3 reads CASSYGDIPHEQYV. In DNA form, the CDR3 reads TGTGCCAGCAGTTATGGGGACATTCCGCACGAGCAGTACGTC.

J is TRBJ2-4 and V is TRBV4-1; 9 bases fit TRBD2. CDR1 MGHRA and CDR2 YSYEKL come from the germline V gene. The CDR3 has 17 amino acids. Germline trimming cut 2 bases from V and 1 base from J; bases unmatched to any gene: 6. The CDR3 sequence: CASSQPLAGMAKNIQYF. CDR3 DNA sequence: TGCGCCAGCAGCCAACCCCTAGCGGGGATGGCCAAAAACATTCAGTACTTC.

J is TRBJ1-6 and V is TRBV5-1, with D tentatively TRBD1 (6 bases). Germline CDR1 and CDR2: SGHRS and YFSETQ. The CDR3 sequence is 14 residues long. Between the trimmed V and J ends, which lost 1 base and 5 bases, there was a span of 7 bases. The chain's CDR3 is CASSLSGDNSPLHF. CDR3 bases: TGCGCCAGCAGCTTGTCAGGGGATAATTCACCCCTCCACTTT.